This TCR beta chain was recorded in a study of blood T cell repertoires in COVID-19. Individuals aged roughly 18 to 100 years were recruited from 24 US areas. Germline V lookup: CDR1 SEHNR, CDR2 FQNEAQ (reference sequence). Trimming pared 4 bases from V and 5 bases from J, leaving 14 bases between. The length of the CDR3 is 14 residues. The sample holds one count of this clone. Profiling relied on immunoSEQ multiplex PCR, and the TCRdb table lists in-frame clones only, not all of them. The top ten hold around 4.5% of the sample, which has around 300,000 clones, roughly 89% seen once. The TCR originated in a woman under 30 with acute COVID-19. The sequenced sample was PBMCs or T cells enriched from blood (not recorded which). This rearrangement joins TRBV7-9 to TRBJ2-5; tentative D call: TRBD2 (5 bases). CDR3 nucleotides: TGTGCCAGCAGCTCCCTCGGAGGTACGGAGACCCAGTACTTC. This encodes CASSSLGGTETQYF.